The 6 T cell receptor beta chains listed next were all sequenced from one sample in a study of T cells in Graves' hyperthyroidism and ophthalmopathy. Regions amplified from RNA transcripts were the TCR beta CDR3 regions. Using the HTBI primer set, a first-round RT-PCR was run on the TCR CDR3. TCRdb reprocessed the multiplex PCR reads via MiXCR and lists one record per CDR3 protein. The table includes about 500,000 distinct CDR3 sequences, 16% detected once. The sample was blood. Every receptor here comes from a woman aged 25 to 45 with Graves' ophthalmopathy.

This clonotype showed up many times. The rearrangement links TRBV3-2 to TRBJ2-1. TRBV3-2 is termed a pseudogene. CDR3 length: 14 amino acids. The CDR3 nucleotides are TGTGCCAGCAGCCAAGATCCGGAATACAATGAGCAGTTCTTC. This codes for CASSQDPEYNEQFF.

This clonotype appeared a few times. The V and J genes are TRBV20-1 and TRBJ1-5; 10 nucleotides agree with TRBD1. The CDR3 runs 14 residues. After removal of 4 bases from V and 5 bases from J, the junction contained 5 bases not matched to a gene. Germline CDR1 is DFQATT and CDR2 is SNEGSKA (reference sequence). CDR3 residues: CSATSGTGDQPQHF. CDR3 in DNA: TGCAGTGCTACATCCGGGACAGGGGATCAGCCCCAGCATTTT.

In this sample, this clonotype turned up many times. The chain is built from TRBV6-2 or TRBV6-3 and TRBJ2-7, with a weak D call TRBD1 (5 bases). With 6 bases removed from V and 7 bases from J, the gap between germline ends came to 16 bases. This CDR3 contains 13 residues. Germline values: CDR1 MNHEY, CDR2 SVGEGT. The CDR3 protein is CASRKLTEFEQYF. DNA for the CDR3: TGTGCCAGCAGGAAACTGACAGAGTTTGAGCAGTACTTC.

This clonotype was recorded a few times. This chain links TRBV7-8 with TRBJ1-6; weak D call: TRBD1 (6 bases). The ends were cut back, 3 bases at V and 9 bases at J, with 12 bases in the middle. The germline V gene has CDR1 SGHVS and CDR2 FQNEAQ. The CDR3 sequence is 14 residues long. CDR3 protein: CASSLGNRASPLHF. The CDR3 coding sequence is TGTGCCAGCAGCTTGGGGAACAGGGCTTCACCCCTCCACTTT.

This clonotype turned up a few times. J is TRBJ2-5 and V is TRBV27, with D possibly TRBD2 on 6 matching bases. The V and J ends lost 9 bases and 3 bases respectively, with 26 bases between them. The CDR3 runs 17 residues. From germline, CDR1 is MNHEY and CDR2 SMNVEV (reference sequence). CDR3 amino acids: CASRSRVAESWEETQYF. CDR3 bases: TGTGCCAGTAGAAGTCGGGTAGCGGAATCTTGGGAAGAGACCCAGTACTTC.

This clonotype was detected many times. J is TRBJ2-7 and V is TRBV29-1, with D tentatively TRBD2 (7 bases). The CDR3 has 13 amino acids. In germline, CDR1 is SQVTM, CDR2 ANQGSEA. V was pared by 4 bases and J by 4 bases, with 14 bases between. The CDR3 DNA is TGCAGCGTTGCTGTGGGGGGGGCTTACGAGCAGTACTTC. Protein product: CSVAVGGAYEQYF.